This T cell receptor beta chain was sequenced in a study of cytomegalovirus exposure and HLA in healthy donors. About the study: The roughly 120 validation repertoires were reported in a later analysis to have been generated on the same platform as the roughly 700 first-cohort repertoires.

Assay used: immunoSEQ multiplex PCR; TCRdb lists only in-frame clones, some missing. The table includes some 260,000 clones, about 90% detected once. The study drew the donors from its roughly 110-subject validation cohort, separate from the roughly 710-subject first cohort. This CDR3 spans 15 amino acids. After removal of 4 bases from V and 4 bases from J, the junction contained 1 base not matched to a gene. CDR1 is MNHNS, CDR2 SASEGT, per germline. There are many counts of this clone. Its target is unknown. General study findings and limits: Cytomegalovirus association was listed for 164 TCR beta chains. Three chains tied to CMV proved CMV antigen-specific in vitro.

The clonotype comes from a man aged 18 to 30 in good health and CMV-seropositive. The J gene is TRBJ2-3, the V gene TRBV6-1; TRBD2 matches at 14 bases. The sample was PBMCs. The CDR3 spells CASSGLAGGPDTQYF. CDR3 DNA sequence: TGTGCCAGCAGTGGACTAGCGGGAGGGCCAGATACGCAGTATTTT.